The entry that follows covers one T cell receptor beta chain sequence. Its antigen is currently not known. Nothing much larger sits one base from this clone, and base qualities are not available. TCR alpha and beta CDR3 regions were amplified with the iRepertoire nested amplicon-rescue multiplex PCR (arm-PCR) platform from RNA. The input for one-step reverse transcription and amplification was about 90-450 ng of tissue mRNA or PBMC total RNA. Following bead purification, Illumina adapters were added through a secondary multiplex PCR, and the libraries were then gel-purified between 200 and 400 bp. Libraries carried internal 6-nucleotide barcodes used for demultiplexing. Sequencing of the libraries was done on an Illumina MiSeq using 2x220 or 2x250 nucleotide paired-end reads. The paper's processing steps were these. FLASH 1.2.11 was used to merge paired reads, and BWA-MEM then aligned the reads to the GRCh37 human genome before TRA and TRB reads were extracted. An IMGT-derived reference of cassette sequences and CDR3 motifs, with pseudogenes included, was used for V and J assignment. Three-frame translation of reads was performed, and productive CDR3s were defined as those with a C...FGXG motif and no stop codons. Clonotypes were defined as unique combinations of V-J cassette pair and CDR3 amino acid sequence. Filtering of reads was based on Hamming distance, with the threshold set by the sequence error rate of each sample in mapped regions. The public reads were reprocessed in TCRdb via fastp at Q25 and MiXCR, keeping in-frame beta chains. CDR3 protein sequences are deduplicated, and each keeps its most common genes and DNA. The V and J calls, along with clone size, are taken from TCRdb and not from the paper's own processing. The sample yields 160,000 or so distinct CDR3 sequences; around 45% were counted once. The biggest ten clones account for roughly 5.2% of the sample.

This entry is derived from a study of glioma-infiltrating T cells (dated by TCRdb to 2015 to 2016). Regarding the complete study: TCR alpha- and beta-chain repertoires were sequenced from glioma tissue, non-neoplastic brain tissue and matched peripheral blood mononuclear cells. To gauge divergence between tissue and blood T-cell populations, every tissue-infiltrating repertoire was compared against the peripheral blood repertoire from the same patient. The paired cohort was made up of three low-grade glioma patients, several primary glioblastoma patients and three non-glioma patients who contributed non-neoplastic brain tissue. Broader findings and caveats from the paper: In non-neoplastic patients, VJ-independent divergence between tissue and blood fell below expectation, whereas in all gliomas, and especially in low-grade gliomas, the divergence rose above expectation. Only a very small number of CDR3 sequences turned up in both tissue and blood, a result put down to high CDR3 diversity combined with limited sampling. Group comparisons were based on small numbers of patients: three non-neoplastic, three low-grade glioma and several glioblastoma patients.

This TCR was sampled from a human donor with low-grade glioma or glioblastoma, undergoing nonglioma brain surgery, or in good health (not recorded which). The material sequenced was glioma tissue, nonneoplastic brain tissue, or PBMCs (not recorded which).

The CDR3 region: CASGVPRLGAQRDTQYF. The sequenced DNA: TGTGCCAGCGGTGTGCCCAGGTTGGGAGCCCAAAGAGATACGCAGTATTTT. This receptor chain uses TRBV27 and TRBJ2-3; tentative D gene TRBD2, with 5 bases matching. CDR1 and CDR2 are drawn from the germline V gene (reference sequence): MNHEY, SMNVEV. There are 17 amino acids in the CDR3, from cysteine to phenylalanine inclusive. The read is trimmed to its CDR3 DNA, 51 bases read in frame from base 1. Trimming takes 8 bases from V and 5 bases from J, and the germline ends sit 26 bases apart.